This TCR beta chain emerged from a study of control samples from healthy donors and cancer patients. Trimming took off 5 bases at V and 5 bases at J, with 7 bases between the two ends. Germline values: CDR1 MDHEN, CDR2 SYDVKM. This CDR3 has 11 amino acids. Here immunoSEQ multiplex PCR was the method, and the copy in TCRdb shows in-frame clones only, minus some. The data show 170,000 or so clones, around 87% seen once. The J gene is TRBJ2-7, the V gene TRBV28, with D unclear. Input material: blood. This TCR came from a woman between 45 and 60 years old in good health. CDR3 sequence: CASSPAHEQYF. The CDR3 region has the DNA TGTGCCAGCAGTCCCGCCCACGAGCAGTACTTC.